The clone carrying this TCR beta chain was seen ten or more times. No antigen is known for it. One junction end does not reproduce the germline sequence, and a read error may be involved. Investigators took about 9.1 milliliters of peripheral blood from every donor. The data originate from a study of blood T cells in healthy people across ages. The second PCR ran roughly 6 to 11 cycles with a sample-barcoded 5' primer and J-beta primers. TCRdb reprocessed the 5' RACE reads via MiXCR and lists one record per CDR3 protein. Altogether under 2 million distinct CDR3 sequences are present, about 35% being singletons, with the ten largest covering approximately 10%. Study findings and constraints: Long-lived donors carried more naive CD4+ cells and greater diversity than aged donors. Unsorted PBMCs blocked a conclusive comparison of naive and antigen-experienced cells.

The specimen sequenced was blood. The TCR comes from a woman aged 25 to 39 in good health.

In DNA, the CDR3 is TGCGCCAGCAGCTTGGCGGGACTAGCGGGCGGCAATGAGCAGTTCTTC. Protein: CASSLAGLAGGNEQFF. The chain has TRBV7-9 and TRBJ2-1; 12 nucleotides align to TRBD2. Germline values: CDR1 SEHNR, CDR2 FQNEAQ (reference sequence). The CDR3 consists of 16 residues. The full variable domain, completed using reference TRBV7-9 and TRBJ2-1, is DTGVSQNPRHKITKRGQNVTFRCDPISEHNRLYWYRQTLGQGPEFLTYFQNEAQLEKSRLLSDRFSAERPKGSFSTLEIQRTEQGDSAMYLCASSLAGLAGGNEQFFGPGTRLTVL.